Sequencing of this T cell receptor beta chain was carried out in a study of shared T cell receptors in the human thymus. The assay was immunoSEQ multiplex PCR, and TCRdb's table has in-frame clones only and misses some. The sample has approximately 490,000 clones, about 80% seen once. The same specimen was also included in a second study, on human thymus T cells. Per that study: Unrelated individuals had highly overlapping thymic repertoires, as reported in related research.

The receptor was derived from a boy less than two years old with a congenital heart defect. Material: thymocytes.

The CDR3 loop is CASSPPGGGQETQYF. The CDR3 DNA sequence: TGTGCCAGCAGCCCACCCGGCGGGGGGCAAGAGACCCAGTACTTC. This rearrangement joins TRBV11-2 to TRBJ2-5, with TRBD2 matching over 8 bases. This CDR3 has 15 amino acids. Trimming removed 5 bases from V and 2 bases from J; junction bases left unmatched: 7. Germline V gene sequence: CDR1 SGHAT, CDR2 FQNNGV.